Below are 30 T cell receptor beta chains sequenced from a single sample in a study of tumor-infiltrating lymphocytes in primary liver carcinoma. Taking about 18-32 mg of unsorted bulk tissue, the authors co-extracted RNA and DNA. A primer in the constant region served to generate TCR beta cDNA from approximately 500 ng of total RNA. Slightly modified ARM-PCR with three nested multiplex PCR rounds yielded TCR beta libraries. The two initial PCR rounds, roughly 9 cycles each, used TRBV1-TRBV30 forward and C-beta reverse primers. TCRdb analysed the multiplex PCR reads with MiXCR anew, one entry per CDR3 protein. Here the sample spans 20,000 to 25,000 distinct CDR3 sequences, approximately 70% being singletons. The sequencing sample was made of liver tumor tissue from sampling region 1. Subset reported: tumor region T1, superior pole. The receptors were gathered from a man aged 40-49 years with primary liver carcinoma and hepatitis B virus infection.

With regard to this clonotype: The junction shows a germline mismatch at one end, possibly a read error. The chain joins TRBV4-3 to TRBJ2-1; the D gene is possibly TRBD2 (6 bases). The CDR3 extends over 16 amino acids. Germline V gene data show CDR1 as LGHNA and CDR2 as YSLEER. DNA of the CDR3: TGTACCAGCAGCCAAGTACTAGCCTCTGCCTACAATGAGCAGTTCTTC. Its translation: CTSSQVLASAYNEQFF.

This chain joins TRBV20-1 and TRBJ2-7; D may be TRBD1 (7 bases). Germline loops: CDR1 DFQATT, CDR2 SNEGSKA (reference sequence). The ends were cut back, 0 bases at V and 3 bases at J, with 24 bases in the middle. This CDR3 has 18 amino acids. CDR3 in amino acids: CSARDQLPLAGGFYEQYF. The CDR3 DNA reads as TGCAGTGCTAGAGATCAGCTACCACTGGCAGGGGGGTTCTACGAGCAGTACTTC.

By sample fraction, this clonotype is medium-sized. This CDR3 reads CSVVGLAGRTDTQYF. The CDR3 coding sequence is TGCAGCGTTGTCGGCCTAGCGGGAAGAACAGATACGCAGTATTTT. The chain recombines TRBV29-1 with TRBJ2-3; 9 positions agree with TRBD2. Trimming cost V 4 bases and J 3 bases; bases outside gene matches: 8. From germline, CDR1 is SQVTM and CDR2 ANQGSEA. The CDR3 has 15 residues.

Concerning this clonotype itself: The conserved final phenylalanine or tryptophan is absent from the CDR3, which likely points to a read error. The chain is built from TRBV11-2 and TRBJ2-3, with D unresolved. This CDR3 region has 12 residues. The V end was cut by 7 bases, the J end by 6 bases, with 11 bases between. Germline CDR1 and CDR2: SGHAT and FQNNGV. CDR3 in amino acids: CASNKSTDTQYS. The CDR3 DNA follows: TGTGCCAGCAACAAATCCACGGATACGCAGTATTCT.

A word on this clonotype: At one end, the junction sequence differs from germline, possibly due to a read error. The chain recombines TRBV7-8 with TRBJ2-7, with D maybe TRBD2 (5 bases). CDR1 and CDR2 (germline): SGHVS, FQNEAQ. CDR3 length equals 13 residues. The CDR3 reads CARSLGLVEEQYF. The CDR3 coding sequence is TGTGCCAGGAGCTTGGGCCTGGTGGAGGAACAGTACTTC.

Of note for this clonotype: Relative to the germline gene, one junction end is altered; a read error may explain this. V is TRBV6-1 and J is TRBJ1-2; no firm D call. This CDR3 has 16 residues. CDR1 is MNHNS, CDR2 SASEGT, per germline. The CDR3 nucleotides read TGTGCAAGCAGTGAGTGTGTCGGCAGACCTGACTATGGCTACACCTTC. It yields the protein CASSECVGRPDYGYTF.

Concerning this clonotype itself: One end of the junction varies from germline; a read error may be responsible. The chain employs TRBV7-9 and TRBJ2-1, with no clear D. Germline CDR1 SEHNR, CDR2 FQNEAQ (reference sequence). The CDR3 has 11 amino acids. Written as DNA, the CDR3 is TGTGCCAGCAGCTTTCTTGGTGAACAGAGCTTC. This gives the protein CASSFLGEQSF.

Sample share makes this clonotype medium-sized (0.01 to 0.1%). The chain has TRBV5-4 and TRBJ2-5; the D is unclear. The length of the CDR3 is 14 residues. V lost 0 bases and J 1 base, leaving 7 bases between the germline ends. The germline V gene has CDR1 SGHNT and CDR2 YYREEE (reference sequence). In DNA, the CDR3 is TGTGCCAGCAGCTTGGCAGGTCCCCAAGAGACCCAGTACTTC. It is translated as CASSLAGPQETQYF.

To note about this clonotype: This may be a read error, as it is one base from a much larger clone. The chain is built from TRBV6-5 and TRBJ2-1; D is unclear. Between the trimmed V and J ends, which lost 8 bases and 0 bases, there was a span of 5 bases. CDR1 and CDR2 from the germline V gene are MNHEY and SVGAGI. The CDR3 contains 12 residues. This CDR3 reads CASQDSYNEQFF. As DNA, the CDR3 is TGTGCCAGCCAGGACTCCTACAATGAGCAGTTCTTC.

The V gene is TRBV6-5, the J gene TRBJ2-5; 15 bases map to TRBD2. The V gene's germline CDR1 is MNHEY and CDR2 SVGAGI. The CDR3 contains 17 residues. This chain's CDR3 is CVDSYYGTSGRFETQYF. CDR3 nucleotides: TGTGTCGACAGTTATTACGGGACTAGCGGGAGGTTTGAGACCCAGTACTTC.

About this clonotype: A read error may account for a junction end that differs from germline. The genes are TRBV6-2 or TRBV6-3 and TRBJ1-2, with D uncertain. The CDR3 length is 15 residues. CDR1 and CDR2 (germline): MNHEY, SVGEGT. The CDR3 DNA reads as TGTGCAAGCAGTTACCGGGATAGAAAAAGCTATGGCTACACCTTC. Translation: CASSYRDRKSYGYTF.

Comment on this clonotype: One junction end does not reproduce the germline sequence, and a read error may be involved. The rearrangement uses TRBV12-3 or TRBV12-4 and TRBJ2-7; 10 nucleotides agree with TRBD1. The CDR3 is made up of 12 amino acids. CDR3 residues: CASGTGQGKQHF. CDR3 bases: TGTGCCAGCGGCACGGGACAGGGGAAGCAGCACTTC.

Details on this clonotype: At one boundary the junction diverges from the germline segment, which might be a read error. This chain connects TRBV4-1 to TRBJ2-2, with 10 bases that match TRBD1. CDR1 and CDR2 (germline): MGHRA, YSYEKL. The CDR3 is made up of 16 amino acids. The CDR3 sequence: CASNDLDRGLTGEMFF. The CDR3 nucleotides read TGCGCCAGTAACGATTTGGACAGGGGGTTAACCGGGGAGATGTTTTTT.

By sample share, this clonotype is large. The chain employs TRBV11-2 and TRBJ2-3; D is unresolved. The length of the CDR3 is 12 residues. The V end was cut by 5 bases, the J end by 2 bases, with 5 bases between. Germline CDR1 reads SGHAT; CDR2 reads FQNNGV. The CDR3 sequence is CASSKSTDTQYF. As DNA, the CDR3 is TGTGCCAGCAGCAAATCCACAGATACGCAGTATTTT.

Details on this clonotype: Possible read error: a much larger clone is one base away. This chain uses TRBV6-5 with TRBJ2-5; a possible D gene is TRBD2 (6 bases). The CDR3 runs to 11 residues. CDR1 MNHEY and CDR2 SVGAGI come from the germline V gene. CDR3 region: CASIFRGTQHF. The CDR3, as DNA: TGTGCCAGCATTTTTCGGGGGACCCAGCACTTC.

Worth noting for this clonotype: The conserved phenylalanine or tryptophan is not found at the CDR3 terminus, so this likely reflects a read error. The rearrangement uses TRBV11-3 and TRBJ2-7; no clear D gene. There are 12 residues in the CDR3. Germline CDR1 reads SGHNT; CDR2 reads YENEEA. The CDR3 sequence: CANQLLTYGQYL. CDR3 coding DNA: TGTGCCAACCAACTGTTGACCTACGGGCAGTACTTG.

Concerning this clonotype itself: The junction and the germline gene differ at one end; a read error may be behind it. The V call is TRBV11-1, the J call TRBJ2-3; D remains unclear. This CDR3 is 15 amino acids long. Germline V lookup: CDR1 SGHAT, CDR2 FQDESV (reference sequence). The CDR3 loop is CVSSLVAGTSDTQYF. The CDR3 region has the DNA TGTGTCAGCAGCTTAGTAGCAGGAACTTCAGATACGCAGTATTTT.

In regard to this clonotype: Likely a read error: the CDR3 ends without its conserved phenylalanine or tryptophan. V and J are TRBV6-5 and TRBJ2-1; 9 positions agree with TRBD1. Per the germline V gene, CDR1 is MNHEY and CDR2 is SVGAGI. The CDR3 extends over 16 amino acids. The chain's CDR3 is CASSYSTGGTINVQFS. The CDR3 DNA reads TGTGCCAGCAGTTACTCGACAGGGGGTACGATAAATGTGCAGTTCTCC.

Concerning this clonotype: At one end, the junction sequence differs from germline, possibly due to a read error. The chain recombines TRBV7-8 with TRBJ1-5, with a possible D match to TRBD1 (5 bases). The germline CDR1 and CDR2 sequences are SGHVS and FQNEAQ. This CDR3 comprises 14 residues. The chain's CDR3 is CASSDRNSNQLQHF. The CDR3 bases are TGTGCCAGTAGCGACAGAAATAGCAATCAGCTCCAGCATTTT. Variable domain in full (rest from reference TRBV7-8 and TRBJ1-5): GAGVSQSPRYKVAKRGQDVALRCDPISGHVSLFWYQQALGQGPEFLTYFQNEAQLDKSGLPSDRFFAERPEGSVSTLKIQRTQQEDSAVYLCASSDRNSNQLQHFGDGTRLSIL.

By share of the sample, this clonotype is medium-sized (0.01 to 0.1%). The chain combines TRBV29-1 with TRBJ2-7, with D perhaps matching TRBD1 (5 bases). The CDR3 is 11 amino acids. CDR1 is SQVTM, CDR2 ANQGSEA, per germline. Trimming took 8 bases from V and 5 from J, leaving 13 bases between them. CDR3: CSTRVVDEQYF. CDR3 bases: TGCAGCACCAGGGTAGTGGACGAGCAGTACTTC.

This chain joins TRBV21-1 and TRBJ2-5; the table's D call, TRBD1, has no DNA check behind it. TRBV21-1 is shown as a pseudogene. This CDR3 has 15 amino acids. The CDR3 nucleotides read TGTGCCAGCAGGAAAGAGGGGAAATGGGGGGAGACCCAGTACTTC. Its protein product is CASRKEGKWGETQYF.

To note about this clonotype: This sequence may be a read error, since a much larger clone differs from it by one base. The V call is TRBV11-1, the J call TRBJ2-1; TRBD1 might be the D (5 bases). This CDR3 region has 14 residues. Trimming cost V 5 bases and J 6 bases, with 14 bases left between them. Per the germline V gene, CDR1 is SGHAT and CDR2 is FQDESV (reference sequence). As DNA, the CDR3 is TGTGCCAGCAGCCACAGGTGTCGGATCAATGAGCAGTTCTTC. It encodes CASSHRCRINEQFF. Using reference TRBV11-1 and TRBJ2-1 for the parts outside the CDR3, the full variable domain is EAEVAQSPRYKITEKSQAVAFWCDPISGHATLYWYRQILGQGPELLVQFQDESVVDDSQLPKDRFSAERLKGVDSTLKIQPAELGDSAMYLCASSHRCRINEQFFGPGTRLTVL.

As regards this clonotype: One end of the junction varies from germline; a read error may be responsible. The chain couples TRBV28 to TRBJ2-7; weak D call: TRBD1 (5 bases). The CDR3 is made up of 14 amino acids. Germline CDR1 reads MDHEN; CDR2 reads SYDVKM. The CDR3 is CDSIRTRGSYEQYF. DNA for the CDR3: TGTGACAGCATCCGGACAAGGGGCTCCTACGAACAGTACTTC.

The chain carries TRBV29-1 and TRBJ2-3, with TRBD2 matching over 14 bases. This CDR3 has 14 residues. The germline gives CDR1 SQVTM, CDR2 ANQGSEA. After removal of 7 bases from V and 6 bases from J, the junction contained 6 bases not matched to a gene. This CDR3 reads CSAEGLAGVDTQYF. The CDR3 bases are TGCAGCGCTGAGGGACTAGCGGGGGTGGATACGCAGTATTTT.

Turning to this clonotype: An end of the junction differs from the germline gene, which may be a read error. The chain has TRBV6-4 and TRBJ2-3; 9 nucleotides match TRBD2. The CDR3 loop spans 18 amino acids. Germline V gives CDR1 MRHNA, CDR2 SNTAGT. The CDR3 DNA reads as TGTGCAAGCAGTGAGCCGGATGGAGATAGCGGGAGCATAGATACGCAGTATTTT. Translating gives CASSEPDGDSGSIDTQYF.

About this clonotype itself: The CDR3 does not close with the conserved phenylalanine or tryptophan, likely indicating a read error. The J gene is TRBJ2-7, the V gene TRBV7-2; 10 positions agree with TRBD1. Per the germline V gene, CDR1 is SGHTA and CDR2 is FQGNSA. This CDR3 is built from 15 residues. With 1 base clipped from V and 4 bases from J, the junction kept 4 bases outside the gene matches. As DNA, the CDR3 is TGTGCCAGCAGCTTAGGACAGGGGGCACGATACGAGCAGTACTAC. As protein: CASSLGQGARYEQYY.

This sequence joins TRBV11-2 and TRBJ2-2; tentative D call: TRBD2 (5 bases). CDR3 length: 15 amino acids. Looked up from germline, CDR1 is SGHAT and CDR2 is FQNNGV. The V end was cut by 9 bases, the J end by 0 bases, with 14 bases between. DNA for the CDR3: TGTGCCAGAAGCATTACGGGATCGAACACCGGGGAGCTGTTTTTT. Translating gives CARSITGSNTGELFF.

Turning to this clonotype: The conserved final phenylalanine or tryptophan is absent from the CDR3, which likely points to a read error. The chain links TRBV10-2 to TRBJ1-1; TRBD1 might be the D (6 bases). In germline, CDR1 is WSHSY, CDR2 SAAADI. The CDR3 consists of 14 residues. CDR3 in amino acids: CASRDGGANIEAFL. As DNA, the CDR3 is TGCGCCTCAAGGGACGGGGGGGCCAACATTGAAGCTTTCCTT.

In regard to this clonotype: A much larger clone lies a single base off, so this may be a read error. The V and J genes are TRBV20-1 and TRBJ2-1; 7 nucleotides agree with TRBD2. The CDR3 has 13 residues. The germline CDR1 and CDR2 sequences are DFQATT and SNEGSKA (reference sequence). The CDR3 loop is CSTSKAGYNEQFF. The DNA of the CDR3 is TGCAGTACTAGCAAAGCGGGGTACAATGAGCAGTTCTTC.

Only a few counts were recorded for this clonotype. The chain uses TRBV6-6 and TRBJ2-3; 15 positions match TRBD2. Losses at the gene ends were 11 bases for V and 6 bases for J; bases not matched to a gene: 12. CDR1 and CDR2 from the germline V gene are MNHNY and SVGAGI (reference sequence). The CDR3 contains 16 residues. CDR3 sequence: CAGRKGTSGRTDTQYF. The CDR3 nucleotides are TGTGCCGGTAGGAAAGGGACTAGCGGGAGGACGGATACGCAGTATTTT.